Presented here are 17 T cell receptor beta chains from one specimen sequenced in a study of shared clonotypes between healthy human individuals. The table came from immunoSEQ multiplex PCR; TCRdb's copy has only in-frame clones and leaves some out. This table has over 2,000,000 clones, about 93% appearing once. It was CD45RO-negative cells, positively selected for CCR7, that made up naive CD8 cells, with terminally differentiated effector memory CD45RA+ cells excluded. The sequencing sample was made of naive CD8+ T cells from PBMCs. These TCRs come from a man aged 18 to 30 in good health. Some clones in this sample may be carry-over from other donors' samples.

CDR3 sequence reads: CASSFHRASYNEQFF. In DNA, the CDR3 is TGTGCCAGCAGCTTTCACCGCGCCTCCTACAATGAGCAGTTCTTC. The chain recombines TRBV7-3 with TRBJ2-1; D unresolved. Germline V lookup: CDR1 SGHTA, CDR2 FQGTGA. This CDR3 is 15 amino acids long. Deletions cut 3 bases from V and 0 bases from J, with 9 bases between.

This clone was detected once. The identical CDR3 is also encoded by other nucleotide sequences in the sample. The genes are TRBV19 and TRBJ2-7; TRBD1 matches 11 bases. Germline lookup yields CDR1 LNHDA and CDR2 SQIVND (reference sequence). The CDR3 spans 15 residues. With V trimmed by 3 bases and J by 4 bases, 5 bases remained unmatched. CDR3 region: CASSIGTGGPYEQYF. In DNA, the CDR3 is TGTGCCAGTAGTATCGGGACAGGGGGGCCTTACGAGCAGTACTTC.

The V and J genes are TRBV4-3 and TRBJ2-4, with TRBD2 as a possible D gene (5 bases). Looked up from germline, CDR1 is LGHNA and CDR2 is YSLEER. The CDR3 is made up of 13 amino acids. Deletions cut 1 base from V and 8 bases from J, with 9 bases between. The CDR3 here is CASSQAERDIQYF. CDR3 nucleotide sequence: TGCGCCAGCAGCCAAGCAGAGAGGGACATTCAGTACTTC.

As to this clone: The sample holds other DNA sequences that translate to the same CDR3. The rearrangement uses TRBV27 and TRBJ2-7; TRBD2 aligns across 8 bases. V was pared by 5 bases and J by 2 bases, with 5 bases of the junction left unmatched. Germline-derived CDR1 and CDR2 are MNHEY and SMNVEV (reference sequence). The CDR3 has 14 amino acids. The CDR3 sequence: CASSPGGAPYEQYF. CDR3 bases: TGTGCCAGCAGTCCCGGGGGGGCCCCCTACGAGCAGTACTTC.

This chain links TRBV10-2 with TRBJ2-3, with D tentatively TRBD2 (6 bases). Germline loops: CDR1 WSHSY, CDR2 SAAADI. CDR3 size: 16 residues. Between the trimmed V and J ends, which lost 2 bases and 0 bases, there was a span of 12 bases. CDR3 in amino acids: CASSEALARSTDTQYF. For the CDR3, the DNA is TGCGCCAGCAGTGAGGCCCTAGCGCGAAGCACAGATACGCAGTATTTT.

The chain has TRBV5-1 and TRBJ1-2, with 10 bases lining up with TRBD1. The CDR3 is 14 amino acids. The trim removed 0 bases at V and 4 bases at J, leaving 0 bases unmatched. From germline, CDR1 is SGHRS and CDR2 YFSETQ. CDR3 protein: CASSLGQGAYGYTF. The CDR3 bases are TGCGCCAGCAGCTTGGGACAGGGGGCCTATGGCTACACCTTC.

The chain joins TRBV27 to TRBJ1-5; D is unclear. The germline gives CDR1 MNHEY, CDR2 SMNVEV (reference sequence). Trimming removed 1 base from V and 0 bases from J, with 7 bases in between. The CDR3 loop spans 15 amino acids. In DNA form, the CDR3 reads TGTGCCAGCAGTTTATACCGGAATAGCAATCAGCCCCAGCATTTT. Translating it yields CASSLYRNSNQPQHF.

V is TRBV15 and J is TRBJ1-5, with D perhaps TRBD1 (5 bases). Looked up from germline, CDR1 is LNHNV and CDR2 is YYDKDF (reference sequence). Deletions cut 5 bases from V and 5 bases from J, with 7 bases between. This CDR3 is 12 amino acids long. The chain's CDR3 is CATSEGDQPQHF. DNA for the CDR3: TGTGCCACCAGCGAAGGGGATCAGCCCCAGCATTTT.

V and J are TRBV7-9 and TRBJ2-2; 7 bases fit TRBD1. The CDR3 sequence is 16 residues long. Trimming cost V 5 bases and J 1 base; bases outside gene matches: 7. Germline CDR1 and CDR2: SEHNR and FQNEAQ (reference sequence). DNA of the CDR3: TGTGCCAGCAGCAATCGACAGGGCCTGAACACCGGGGAGCTGTTTTTT. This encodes CASSNRQGLNTGELFF. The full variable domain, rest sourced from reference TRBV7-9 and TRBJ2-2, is DTGVSQNPRHKITKRGQNVTFRCDPISEHNRLYWYRQTLGQGPEFLTYFQNEAQLEKSRLLSDRFSAERPKGSFSTLEIQRTEQGDSAMYLCASSNRQGLNTGELFFGEGSRLTVL.

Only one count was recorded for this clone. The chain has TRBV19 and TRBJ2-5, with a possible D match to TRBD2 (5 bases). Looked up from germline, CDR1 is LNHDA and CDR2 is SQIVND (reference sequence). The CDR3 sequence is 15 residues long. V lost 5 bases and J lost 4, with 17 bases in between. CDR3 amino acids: CASSPRAEVGETQYF. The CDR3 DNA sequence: TGTGCCAGTAGTCCGCGGGCGGAGGTCGGAGAGACCCAGTACTTC.

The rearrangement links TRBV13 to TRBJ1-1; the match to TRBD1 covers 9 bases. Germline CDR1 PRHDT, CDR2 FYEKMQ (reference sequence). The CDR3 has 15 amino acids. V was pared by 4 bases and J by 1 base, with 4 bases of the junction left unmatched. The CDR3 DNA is TGTGCCAGCAGCTCTCCGGGACAGGGGAACACTGAAGCTTTCTTT. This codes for CASSSPGQGNTEAFF.

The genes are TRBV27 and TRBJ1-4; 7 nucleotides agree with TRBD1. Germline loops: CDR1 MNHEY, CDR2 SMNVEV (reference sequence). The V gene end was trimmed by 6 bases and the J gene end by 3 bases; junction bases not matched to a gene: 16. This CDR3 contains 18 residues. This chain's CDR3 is CASRKYRGSGTPNEKLFF. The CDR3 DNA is TGTGCCAGCAGGAAGTACAGGGGATCGGGGACCCCTAATGAAAAACTGTTTTTT. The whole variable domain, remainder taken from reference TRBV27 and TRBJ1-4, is EAQVTQNPRYLITVTGKKLTVTCSQNMNHEYMSWYRQDPGLGLRQIYYSMNVEVTDKGDVPEGYKVSRKEKRNFPLILESPSPNQTSLYFCASRKYRGSGTPNEKLFFGSGTQLSVL.

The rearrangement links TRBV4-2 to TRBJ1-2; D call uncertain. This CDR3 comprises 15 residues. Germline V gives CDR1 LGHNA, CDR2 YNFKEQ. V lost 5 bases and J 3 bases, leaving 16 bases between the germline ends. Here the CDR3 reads CASSETPSSYYGYTF. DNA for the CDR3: TGTGCCAGCAGCGAAACCCCGTCCAGCTACTATGGCTACACCTTC.

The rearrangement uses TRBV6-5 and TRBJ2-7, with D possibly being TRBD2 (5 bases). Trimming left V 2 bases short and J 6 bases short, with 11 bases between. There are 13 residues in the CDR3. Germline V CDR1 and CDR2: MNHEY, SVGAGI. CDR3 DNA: TGTGCCAGCAGTTACGAGGACGGGATCGAGCAGTACTTC. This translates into CASSYEDGIEQYF.

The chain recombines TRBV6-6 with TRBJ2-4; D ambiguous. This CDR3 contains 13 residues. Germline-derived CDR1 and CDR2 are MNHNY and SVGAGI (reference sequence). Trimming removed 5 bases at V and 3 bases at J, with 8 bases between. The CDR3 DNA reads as TGTGCCAGCAGTCCGTTCCTCAAAAACATTCAGTACTTC. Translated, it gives CASSPFLKNIQYF.

CDR3 region: CASSLSITDTQYF. CDR3 sequence (DNA): TGTGCCAGCAGCCTATCCATCACAGATACGCAGTATTTT. The V call is TRBV7-3, the J call TRBJ2-3; D uncertain. The CDR3 loop spans 13 amino acids. V lost 5 bases, J lost 2 bases, and 8 bases lay in between. Germline V gives CDR1 SGHTA, CDR2 FQGTGA.

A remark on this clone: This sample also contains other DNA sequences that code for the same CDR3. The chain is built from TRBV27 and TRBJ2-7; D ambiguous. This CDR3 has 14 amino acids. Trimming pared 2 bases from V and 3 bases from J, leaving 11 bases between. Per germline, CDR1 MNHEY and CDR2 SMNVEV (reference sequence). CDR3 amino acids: CASSLSSRGYEQYF. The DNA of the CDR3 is TGTGCCAGCAGTTTAAGTAGCAGAGGCTACGAGCAGTACTTC.